These T cell receptor beta chains were read from a single sample in a study of blood T cells in healthy people across ages. TCRdb re-analysed the 5' RACE reads in MiXCR, keeping a single row per CDR3 protein. The repertoire holds around 1,800,000 distinct CDR3 sequences, around 40% seen once, with roughly 23% in the top ten. Sequenced input: blood. These receptors originate from a human donor in good health. Each CDR3 is given with its conserved first and last residue. The order of the fields is CDR3 DNA, CDR3 protein, D gene, V gene, clone size, J gene. A D gene is named only where the DNA matches it firmly. A row's size may be missing; if present it is once, few, many or a size class.

CDR3 DNA: TGTGCCAGCAGCTTAGCGAGCGGGGGACCTAAAGAGACCCAGTACTTC
CDR3 protein: CASSLASGGPKETQYF
D gene: TRBD2
V gene: TRBV7-9
clone size: NA
J gene: TRBJ2-5

CDR3 DNA: TGTGCCAGCAGCTCCGGAGGCCACAGAGCTAACTATGGCTACACCTTC
CDR3 protein: CASSSGGHRANYGYTF
D gene: NA
V gene: TRBV11-1
clone size: NA
J gene: TRBJ1-2

CDR3 DNA: TGCAGCGTTGAAGATTTTGCGGGGTCCCAATACGAGCAGTACTTC
CDR3 protein: CSVEDFAGSQYEQYF
D gene: NA
V gene: TRBV29-1
clone size: NA
J gene: TRBJ2-7

CDR3 DNA: TGTGCCACCAGCCGGACGGACTGGCTAAACATTCAGTACTTC
CDR3 protein: CATSRTDWLNIQYF
D gene: NA
V gene: TRBV15
clone size: NA
J gene: TRBJ2-4

CDR3 DNA: TGTGCCAGCAGTTCCTCACTAGCCCAACCGCAGTATTTT
CDR3 protein: CASSSSLAQPQYF
D gene: NA
V gene: TRBV9
clone size: NA
J gene: TRBJ2-3

CDR3 DNA: TGTGCCAGCAGCTTAAAAGCGGGAGGGCTCGGTGGGCTGACAGATACGCAGTATTTT
CDR3 protein: CASSLKAGGLGGLTDTQYF
D gene: TRBD2
V gene: TRBV7-2
clone size: NA
J gene: TRBJ2-3

CDR3 DNA: TGCAGCGTTTTACAGGGCCGGTCCTACGAGCAGTACTTC
CDR3 protein: CSVLQGRSYEQYF
D gene: NA
V gene: TRBV29-1
clone size: few
J gene: TRBJ2-7

CDR3 DNA: TGTGCCAGCAGCTTACGACGGTCTGGAAACACCATATATTTT
CDR3 protein: CASSLRRSGNTIYF
D gene: NA
V gene: TRBV11-3
clone size: few
J gene: TRBJ1-3

CDR3 DNA: TGCAGTGCTAGAGGCGGGGAGGCATTCGAGCAGTACTTC
CDR3 protein: CSARGGEAFEQYF
D gene: NA
V gene: TRBV20-1
clone size: NA
J gene: TRBJ2-7

CDR3 DNA: TGTGCCAGCCAAAAAGGCCAAGAGACCCAGTACTTC
CDR3 protein: CASQKGQETQYF
D gene: NA
V gene: TRBV6-4
clone size: NA
J gene: TRBJ2-5

CDR3 DNA: TGTGCCAGCAGTTACCCCGACTCACCCGTTAGCACAGATACGCAGTATTTT
CDR3 protein: CASSYPDSPVSTDTQYF
D gene: NA
V gene: TRBV6-6
clone size: few
J gene: TRBJ2-3

CDR3 DNA: TGCGCCAGCAGCTTGGAGGGGACTTACCCCGGGCAGCAGTACTTC
CDR3 protein: CASSLEGTYPGQQYF
D gene: NA
V gene: TRBV5-1
clone size: NA
J gene: TRBJ2-7

CDR3 DNA: TGCGCCAGCAGCAACAGGGGGCGCAGCTATGGCTACACCTTC
CDR3 protein: CASSNRGRSYGYTF
D gene: TRBD1
V gene: TRBV5-1
clone size: NA
J gene: TRBJ1-2

CDR3 DNA: TGCGCCAGCAGCTTGGATACAGGGAAACACGAGCAGTACTTC
CDR3 protein: CASSLDTGKHEQYF
D gene: NA
V gene: TRBV5-1
clone size: few
J gene: TRBJ2-7

CDR3 DNA: TGCAGTGCTAAGCACCCGGGACTAGCGGTTCTGGAGCAGTTCTTC
CDR3 protein: CSAKHPGLAVLEQFF
D gene: TRBD2
V gene: TRBV20-1
clone size: NA
J gene: TRBJ2-1

CDR3 DNA: TGTGCCAGCAGTCATCCCGTGCTGCTAAGGGACAACCCGTACCCCTACGAGCAGTACTTC
CDR3 protein: CASSHPVLLRDNPYPYEQYF
D gene: NA
V gene: TRBV7-9
clone size: few
J gene: TRBJ2-7